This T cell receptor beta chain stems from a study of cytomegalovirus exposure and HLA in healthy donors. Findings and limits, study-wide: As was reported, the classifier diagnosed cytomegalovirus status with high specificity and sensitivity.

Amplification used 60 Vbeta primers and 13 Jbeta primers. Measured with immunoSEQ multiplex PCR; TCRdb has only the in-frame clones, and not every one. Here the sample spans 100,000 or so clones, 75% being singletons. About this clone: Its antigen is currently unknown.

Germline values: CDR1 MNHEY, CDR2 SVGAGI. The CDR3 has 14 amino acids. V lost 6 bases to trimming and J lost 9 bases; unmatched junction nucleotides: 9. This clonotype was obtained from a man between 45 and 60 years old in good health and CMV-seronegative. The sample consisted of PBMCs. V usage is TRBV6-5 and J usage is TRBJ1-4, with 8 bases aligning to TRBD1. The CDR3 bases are TGTGCCAGCAGCTGGTCCGACAGGGGCCAAAAACTGTTTTTT. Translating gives CASSWSDRGQKLFF.